In this sample, the clone carrying this T cell receptor (beta chain) turned up many times. Its antigen is still unknown. This sample was taken from a study of response to subunit inactivated influenza vaccine. A single record per CDR3 protein comes from TCRdb applying MiXCR to the RT-PCR reads. Of 550,000 to 600,000 distinct CDR3 sequences in the sample, 10% to 15% were seen once. Study-wide points: Only a handful of new T cells, the authors suggested, are recruited with each seasonal influenza vaccination.

V gave up 0 bases and J gave up 4 bases, with 12 bases separating them. The CDR3 has 16 amino acids. CDR1 and CDR2 (germline): LGHNA, YSLEER. The sequencing used PBMCs from blood, collected on the day of vaccination. This sequence originates from a man over 45 who received an inactivated influenza vaccine. The chain combines TRBV4-3 with TRBJ2-2; D unresolved. The CDR3 DNA follows: TGCGCCAGCAGCCAAGATAGGCTAGGGCTCACCGGGGAGCTGTTTTTT. Amino acids: CASSQDRLGLTGELFF.